This TCR beta chain emerged from a study of blood T cells in healthy people across ages (dated by TCRdb to the mid-2010s). With regard to the full study: In model experiments, template switching captured roughly one uniquely barcoded TCR beta cDNA molecule for every two T cells. Age-related changes in TCR beta repertoire diversity were measured in the study by deep sequencing normalized with unique cDNA molecular identifiers. The donors were split into four age groups: young (average 16 years), middle-aged (39), aged (approximately 59) and long-lived (roughly 88). To avoid experimental bias, donors of different ages were randomly spread across the sequencing lanes. For two donors (one aged 18 to 30 and one aged 80 or older), the study analyzed two additional independent replicas of 1 million unique cDNA reads from the same blood draw.

Library preparation employed 5' RACE. Sequencing was carried out with an Illumina HiSeq 2500. A second PCR of roughly 6 to 11 cycles was performed with a sample-barcoded 5' primer and a J-beta primer mix. A unique molecular identifier was introduced onto each TCR beta cDNA molecule by a template-switch 5' adaptor carrying 12 random nucleotides. Each sample yielded at least 3 million CDR3-containing paired-end reads. All of the RNA was converted into first-strand cDNA using the Mint cDNA synthesis kit, with a TRBC-specific oligonucleotide serving as the primer. After uracil-DNA glycosylase treatment, a first 18-cycle PCR used universal primers M1SS and BC2_uni_R on all cDNA. Processing in the source paper ran as follows. Normalization of each sample was performed by random selection of 1 million high-quality reads, each carrying a distinct molecular identifier. Reads sharing molecular identifiers were discarded rather than binned into consensus sequences. MiTCR, run with a Q25 quality threshold and the strictest error-elimination algorithm, handled CDR3 identification, clonotype clustering and error correction. Lower-bound total TCR beta diversity was estimated with a nonparametric unseen species model using Euler transformation. The public reads were reanalyzed by TCRdb: fastp trimming at Q25, MiXCR alignment, in-frame beta chains only. Identical CDR3 proteins give one entry, which carries the most common genes and DNA. The V and J calls were not made by the authors but by TCRdb's processing. In all, the sample holds 650,000 to 900,000 distinct CDR3 sequences, and approximately 65% of those were seen once. Of the sample, roughly a quarter is held by the ten largest clones.

Note on this clonotype: Its antigen is not yet known. No per-base quality is available; no much larger clone lies one base away.

As encoded in the germline V gene, CDR1 is SGHTA while CDR2 is FQGNSA. Trimming accounts for 1 base at V and 7 bases at J, while the number of junction bases matched to no gene is 9. The CDR3 runs 15 amino acids, cysteine and phenylalanine included. Left in the record is the CDR3 DNA by itself, 45 bases read in frame from the first base. The roughly 39 donors, aged 6 to 90 years, were systemically healthy Caucasian individuals from Russia. Each donor gave approximately 9.3 milliliters of peripheral blood, collected into EDTA-treated Vacutainer tubes. Ficoll-Paque density-gradient centrifugation was used to isolate PBMCs, with at least 6.5 million per sample. Trizol reagent was used to extract total RNA from PBMCs, with at least 5 micrograms per sample. Naive CD45RAhigh/CD27high T cell percentages were measured by flow cytometry on a PBMC aliquot from every donor. Paper-wide results and their limitations: Donor CMV infection status was unknown, potentially confounding age-related changes in expanded clonotypes. Total diversity estimates from one million sequenced T cells were considered lower bounds and underestimates. Compared with the aged group, the long-lived group had more naive CD4+ T cells, fewer expanded clones and increased TCR diversity, suggesting age selection. Because profiling used bulk unsorted PBMCs, naive and antigen-experienced compartments could not be compared conclusively. Observed TCR beta diversity per million T cells fell roughly linearly with age, and a significant reduction was already apparent by age around 39. A strong correlation was found between observed TCR beta diversity and the percentage of naive T cells measured by flow cytometry.

The V and J segments used are TRBV7-2 and TRBJ2-7, with TRBD1 identical over 8 junction bases. The clonotype was recovered from a man aged 30-40 years in good health. Sample: blood. The CDR3 protein is CASSLVAGGLDEQYF. Here is the DNA: TGTGCCAGCAGCTTAGTGGCAGGGGGCTTGGATGAGCAGTACTTC.